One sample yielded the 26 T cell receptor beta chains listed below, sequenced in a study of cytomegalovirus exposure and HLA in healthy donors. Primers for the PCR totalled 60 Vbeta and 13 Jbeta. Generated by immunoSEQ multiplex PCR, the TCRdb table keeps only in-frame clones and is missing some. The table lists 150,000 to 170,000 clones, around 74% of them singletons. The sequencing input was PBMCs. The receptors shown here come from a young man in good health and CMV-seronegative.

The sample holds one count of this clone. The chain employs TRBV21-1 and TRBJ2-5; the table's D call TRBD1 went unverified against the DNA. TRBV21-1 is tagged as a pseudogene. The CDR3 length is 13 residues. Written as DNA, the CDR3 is TGTGCCAGCGCGACAGGGGACCAAGAGACCCAGTACTTC. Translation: CASATGDQETQYF.

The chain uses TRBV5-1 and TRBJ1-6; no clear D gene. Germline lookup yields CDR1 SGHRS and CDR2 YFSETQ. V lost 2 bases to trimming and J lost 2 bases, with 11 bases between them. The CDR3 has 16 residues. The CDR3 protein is CASSLTPGTYNSPLHF. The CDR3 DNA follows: TGCGCCAGCAGCTTAACCCCCGGGACCTATAATTCACCCCTCCACTTT.

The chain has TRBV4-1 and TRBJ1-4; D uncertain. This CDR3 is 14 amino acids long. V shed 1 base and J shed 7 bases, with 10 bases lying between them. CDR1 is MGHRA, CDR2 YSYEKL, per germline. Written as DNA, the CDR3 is TGCGCCAGCAGCCAAGTTCACCGGGGTGAAAAACTGTTTTTT. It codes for CASSQVHRGEKLFF.

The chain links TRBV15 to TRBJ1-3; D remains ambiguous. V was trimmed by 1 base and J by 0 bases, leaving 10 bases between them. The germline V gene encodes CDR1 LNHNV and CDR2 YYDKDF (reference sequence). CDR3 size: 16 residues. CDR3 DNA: TGTGCCACCAGCAGAGGGGCGGGAACCTCTGGAAACACCATATATTTT. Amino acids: CATSRGAGTSGNTIYF.

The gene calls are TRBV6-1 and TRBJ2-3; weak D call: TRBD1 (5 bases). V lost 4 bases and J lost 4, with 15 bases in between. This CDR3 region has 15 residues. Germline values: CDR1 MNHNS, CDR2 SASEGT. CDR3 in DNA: TGTGCCAGCAGTGGAGCCCGTATAGGGGCAGATACGCAGTATTTT. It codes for CASSGARIGADTQYF.

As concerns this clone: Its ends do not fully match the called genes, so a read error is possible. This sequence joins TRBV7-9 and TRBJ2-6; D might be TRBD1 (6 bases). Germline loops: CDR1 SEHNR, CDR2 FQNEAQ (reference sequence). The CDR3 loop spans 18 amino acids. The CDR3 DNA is TGTGCCAGCAGCTTAGCACGAGGGGGTTCGTCTAAGCCCAACGGCCTGACTTTC. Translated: CASSLARGGSSKPNGLTF.

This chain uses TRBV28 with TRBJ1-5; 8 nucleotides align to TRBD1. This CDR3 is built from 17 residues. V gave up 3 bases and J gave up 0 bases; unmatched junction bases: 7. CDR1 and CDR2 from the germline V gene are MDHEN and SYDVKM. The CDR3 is CASSFPARGPSNQPQHF. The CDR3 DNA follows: TGTGCCAGCAGTTTCCCCGCCAGGGGGCCTAGCAATCAGCCCCAGCATTTT. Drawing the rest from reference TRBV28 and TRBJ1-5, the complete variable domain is DVKVTQSSRYLVKRTGEKVFLECVQDMDHENMFWYRQDPGLGLRLIYFSYDVKMKEKGDIPEGYSVSREKKERFSLILESASTNQTSMYLCASSFPARGPSNQPQHFGDGTRLSIL.

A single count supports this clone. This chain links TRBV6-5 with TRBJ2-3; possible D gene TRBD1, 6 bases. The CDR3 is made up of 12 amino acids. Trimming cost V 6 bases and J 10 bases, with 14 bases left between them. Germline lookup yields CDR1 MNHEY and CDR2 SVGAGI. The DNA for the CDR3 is TGTGCCAGCAGCACAGGGCTAGAGGCGCAGTATTTT. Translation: CASSTGLEAQYF.

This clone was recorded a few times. CDR3 sequence reads: CASSIMAGYSNQPQHF. The CDR3 nucleotides read TGTGCCAGTAGTATAATGGCAGGGTATAGCAATCAGCCCCAGCATTTT. The chain joins TRBV19 to TRBJ1-5; possible D gene TRBD1, 5 bases. V shed 2 bases and J shed 0 bases, with 11 bases lying between them. Germline-derived CDR1 and CDR2 are LNHDA and SQIVND (reference sequence). The length of the CDR3 is 16 residues.

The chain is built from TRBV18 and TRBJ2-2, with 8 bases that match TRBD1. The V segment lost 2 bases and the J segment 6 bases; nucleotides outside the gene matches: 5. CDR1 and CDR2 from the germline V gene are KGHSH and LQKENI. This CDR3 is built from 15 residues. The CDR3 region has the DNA TGTGCCAGCTCACCAGCTGGACAGGGATCCGGGGAGCTGTTTTTT. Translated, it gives CASSPAGQGSGELFF. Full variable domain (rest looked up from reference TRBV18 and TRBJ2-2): NAGVMQNPRHLVRRRGQEARLRCSPMKGHSHVYWYRQLPEEGLKFMVYLQKENIIDESGMPKERFSAEFPKEGPSILRIQQVVRGDSAAYFCASSPAGQGSGELFFGEGSRLTVL.

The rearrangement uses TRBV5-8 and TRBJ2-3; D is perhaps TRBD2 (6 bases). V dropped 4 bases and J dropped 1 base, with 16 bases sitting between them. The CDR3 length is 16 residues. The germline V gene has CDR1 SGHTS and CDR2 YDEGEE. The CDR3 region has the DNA TGTGCCAGCAGCCCGGGACTTATGACTGGCACAGATACGCAGTATTTT. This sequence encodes CASSPGLMTGTDTQYF.

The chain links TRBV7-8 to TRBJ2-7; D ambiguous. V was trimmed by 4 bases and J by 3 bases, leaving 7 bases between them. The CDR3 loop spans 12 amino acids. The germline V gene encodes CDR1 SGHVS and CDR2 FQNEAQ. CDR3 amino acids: CASSYLNYEQYF. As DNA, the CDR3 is TGTGCCAGCAGCTACCTAAACTACGAGCAGTACTTC.

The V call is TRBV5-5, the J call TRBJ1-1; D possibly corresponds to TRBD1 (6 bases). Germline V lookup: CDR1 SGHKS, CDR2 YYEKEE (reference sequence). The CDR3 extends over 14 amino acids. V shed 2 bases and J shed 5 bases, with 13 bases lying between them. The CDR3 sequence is CASSFYRVWTEAFF. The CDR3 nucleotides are TGTGCCAGCAGCTTTTACAGGGTCTGGACTGAAGCTTTCTTT.

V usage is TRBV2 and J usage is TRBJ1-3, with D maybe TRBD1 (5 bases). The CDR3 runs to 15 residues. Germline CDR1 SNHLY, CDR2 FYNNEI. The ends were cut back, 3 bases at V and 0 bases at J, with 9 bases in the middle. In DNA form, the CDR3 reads TGTGCCAGCAGTGAGGGGCAGATCTCTGGAAACACCATATATTTT. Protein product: CASSEGQISGNTIYF.

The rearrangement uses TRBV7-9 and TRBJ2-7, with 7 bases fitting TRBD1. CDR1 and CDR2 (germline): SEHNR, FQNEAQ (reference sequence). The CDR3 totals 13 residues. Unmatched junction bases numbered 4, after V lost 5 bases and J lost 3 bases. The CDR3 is CASSPGTVYEQYV. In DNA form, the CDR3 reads TGTGCCAGCAGCCCGGGGACAGTCTACGAGCAGTACGTC.

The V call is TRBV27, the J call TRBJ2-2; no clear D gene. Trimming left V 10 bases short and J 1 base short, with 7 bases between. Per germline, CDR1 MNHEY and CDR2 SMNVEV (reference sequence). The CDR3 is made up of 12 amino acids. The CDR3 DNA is TGTGCCACGGGTTTGAACACCGGGGAGCTGTTTTTT. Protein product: CATGLNTGELFF.

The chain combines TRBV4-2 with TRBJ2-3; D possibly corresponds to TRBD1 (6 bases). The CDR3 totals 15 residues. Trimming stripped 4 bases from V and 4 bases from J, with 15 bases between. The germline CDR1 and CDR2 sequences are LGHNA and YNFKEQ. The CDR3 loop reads CASSPRGGVSDTQYF. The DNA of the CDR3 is TGTGCCAGCAGCCCCAGGGGTGGCGTCTCAGATACGCAGTATTTT.

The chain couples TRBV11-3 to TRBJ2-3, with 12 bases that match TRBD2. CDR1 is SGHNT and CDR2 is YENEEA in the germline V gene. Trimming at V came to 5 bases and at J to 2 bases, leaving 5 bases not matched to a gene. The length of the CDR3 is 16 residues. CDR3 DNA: TGTGCCAGCAGCGGATGGACTAGCGGGGACACAGATACGCAGTATTTT. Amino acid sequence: CASSGWTSGDTDTQYF.

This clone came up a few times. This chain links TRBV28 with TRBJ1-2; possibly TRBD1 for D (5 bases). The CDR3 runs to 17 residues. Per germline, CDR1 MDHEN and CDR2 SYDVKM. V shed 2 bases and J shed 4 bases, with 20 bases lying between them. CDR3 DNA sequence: TGTGCCAGCAGTTTACCGGGACTCCTTACAGGCGGCTATGGCTACACCTTC. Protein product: CASSLPGLLTGGYGYTF.

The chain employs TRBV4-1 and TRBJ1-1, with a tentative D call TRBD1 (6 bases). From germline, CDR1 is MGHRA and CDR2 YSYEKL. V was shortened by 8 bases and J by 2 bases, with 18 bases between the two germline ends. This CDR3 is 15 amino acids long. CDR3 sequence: CASQDLQGANTEAFF. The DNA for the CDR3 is TGCGCCAGCCAAGACCTACAGGGCGCCAACACTGAAGCTTTCTTT.

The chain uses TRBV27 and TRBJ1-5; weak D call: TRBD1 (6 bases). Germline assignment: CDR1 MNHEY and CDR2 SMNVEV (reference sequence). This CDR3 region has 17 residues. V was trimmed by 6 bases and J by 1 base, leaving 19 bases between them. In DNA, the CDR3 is TGTGCCAGCAGGGGGATACAGGGCCCGGTGAGCAATCAGCCCCAGCATTTT. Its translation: CASRGIQGPVSNQPQHF.

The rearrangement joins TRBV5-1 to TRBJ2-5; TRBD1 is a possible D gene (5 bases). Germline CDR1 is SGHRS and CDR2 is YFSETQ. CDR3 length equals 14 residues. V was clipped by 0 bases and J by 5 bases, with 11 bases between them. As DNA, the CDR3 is TGCGCCAGCAGCTTGGCCGGCAGGGTCGAGACCCAGTACTTC. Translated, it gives CASSLAGRVETQYF.

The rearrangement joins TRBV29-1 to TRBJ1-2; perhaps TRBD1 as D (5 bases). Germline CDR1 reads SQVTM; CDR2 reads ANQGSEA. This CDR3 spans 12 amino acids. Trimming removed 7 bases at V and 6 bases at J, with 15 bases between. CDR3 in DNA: TGCAGCGAAGGGGAGGGCGGCGATGGCTACACCTTC. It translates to CSEGEGGDGYTF.

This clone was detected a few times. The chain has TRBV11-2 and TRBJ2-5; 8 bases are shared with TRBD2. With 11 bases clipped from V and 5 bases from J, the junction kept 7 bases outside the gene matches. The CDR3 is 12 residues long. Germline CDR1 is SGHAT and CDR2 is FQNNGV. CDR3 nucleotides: TGTGCCTCCCGACTAGCGAGGGAGACCCAGTACTTC. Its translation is CASRLARETQYF.

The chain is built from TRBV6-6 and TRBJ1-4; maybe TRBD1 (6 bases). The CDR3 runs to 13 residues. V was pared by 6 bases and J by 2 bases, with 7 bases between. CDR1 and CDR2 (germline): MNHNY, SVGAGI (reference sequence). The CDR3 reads CASSGQTNEKLFF. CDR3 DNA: TGTGCCAGCAGCGGACAGACTAATGAAAAACTGTTTTTT.

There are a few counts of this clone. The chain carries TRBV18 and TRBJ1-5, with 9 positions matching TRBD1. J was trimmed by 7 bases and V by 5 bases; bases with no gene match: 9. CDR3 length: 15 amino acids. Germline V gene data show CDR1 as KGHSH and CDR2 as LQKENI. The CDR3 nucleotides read TGTGCCAGCTCAGCCGGGACAGGGATGGGGCAGCCCCAGCATTTT. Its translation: CASSAGTGMGQPQHF. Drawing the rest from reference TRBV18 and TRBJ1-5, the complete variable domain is NAGVMQNPRHLVRRRGQEARLRCSPMKGHSHVYWYRQLPEEGLKFMVYLQKENIIDESGMPKERFSAEFPKEGPSILRIQQVVRGDSAAYFCASSAGTGMGQPQHFGDGTRLSIL.